The sequence of this TCR beta chain was determined in a study of blood T cell repertoires in COVID-19. Across the whole study: Acute and convalescent COVID-19 samples came from the United States, Italy and Spain. Nucleic acid was either cDNA or gDNA, and it came from T cells, B-cell-depleted T cells, or PBMCs.

How the authors handled the data: From reference gene primer amplification, estimates of nucleated cell counts were derived. Only in-frame clones appear in the TCRdb table, and some are missing; sequencing was by immunoSEQ multiplex PCR. V and J calls and clone size are those listed in that table; D and trimming were worked out from the DNA. The table includes under 250,000 clones, about 80% detected once. Germline V gives CDR1 SGHRS, CDR2 YFSETQ. The CDR3 covers 14 residues. The ends were cut back, 0 bases at V and 1 base at J, with 8 bases in the middle. The TCR comes from a woman aged 25 to 39 who had recovered from COVID-19. Specimen: peripheral blood. V and J are TRBV5-1 and TRBJ2-7, with D maybe TRBD2 (6 bases). The CDR3: CASSLGRGSYEQYF. The CDR3 coding sequence is TGCGCCAGCAGCTTGGGCCGGGGGTCCTACGAGCAGTACTTC.